The clone carrying this T cell receptor beta chain was detected ten times or more. Germline trimming cut 7 bases from V and 8 bases from J; bases unmatched to any gene: 2. Germline CDR1 and CDR2: SGHNT and YYREEE (reference sequence). The CDR3 runs to 12 residues. The sample comes from a study of spatial heterogeneity in lung cancer. Study in general: Untreated early-stage non-small cell lung cancer patients, 72 in total, were the donors.

Time point in this sample: blood at routine non-recurrence follow-up after resection. TCR cDNA molecules were tagged individually, and each one carried a unique molecular identifier. TCRdb independently ran MiXCR on the 5' RACE reads; one entry per CDR3 protein. The sample has roughly 72,000 distinct CDR3 sequences; nearly 9% are singletons. This clonotype was obtained from a female donor with early-stage non-small cell lung cancer. The genes are TRBV5-4 and TRBJ2-4, with TRBD1 matching 11 bases. The sample in question was PBMCs, obtained at follow-up. In DNA form, the CDR3 reads TGTGCCAGCGGGACAGGGGGGGACATTCAGTACTTC. Residues: CASGTGGDIQYF. Looking up the rest from reference TRBV5-4 and TRBJ2-4 gives the full variable domain: ETGVTQSPTHLIKTRGQQVTLRCSSQSGHNTVSWYQQALGQGPQFIFQYYREEENGRGNFPPRFSGLQFPNYSSELNVNALELDDSALYLCASGTGGDIQYFGAGTRLSVL.